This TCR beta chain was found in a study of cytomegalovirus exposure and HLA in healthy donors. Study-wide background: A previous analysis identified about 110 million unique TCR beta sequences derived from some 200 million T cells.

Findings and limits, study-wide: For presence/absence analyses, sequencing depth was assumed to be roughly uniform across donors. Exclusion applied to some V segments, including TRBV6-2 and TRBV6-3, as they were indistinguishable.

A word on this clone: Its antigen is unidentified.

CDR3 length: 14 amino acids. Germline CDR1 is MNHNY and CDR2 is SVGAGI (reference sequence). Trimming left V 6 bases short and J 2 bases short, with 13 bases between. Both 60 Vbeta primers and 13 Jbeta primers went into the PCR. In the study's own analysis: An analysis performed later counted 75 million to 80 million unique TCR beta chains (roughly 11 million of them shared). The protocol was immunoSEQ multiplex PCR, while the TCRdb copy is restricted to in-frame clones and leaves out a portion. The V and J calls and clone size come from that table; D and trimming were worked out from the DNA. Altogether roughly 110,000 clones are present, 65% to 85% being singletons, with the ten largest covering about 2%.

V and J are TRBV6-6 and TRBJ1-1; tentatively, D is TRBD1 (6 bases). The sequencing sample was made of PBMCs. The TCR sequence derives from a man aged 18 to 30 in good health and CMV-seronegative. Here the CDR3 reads CASSQLGGNTEAFF. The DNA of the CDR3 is TGTGCCAGCAGCCAGCTAGGGGGAAACACTGAAGCTTTCTTT.